This T cell receptor (beta chain) was identified during a study of T cells in Graves' hyperthyroidism and ophthalmopathy. Study-level results: Model-based prediction identified ophthalmopathy a median 6.5 months prior to its onset.

V was clipped by 1 base and J by 5 bases, with 11 bases between them. The CDR3 length is 14 residues. Concerning this clonotype: What it binds is not known.

RNA transcripts yielded amplified TCR beta CDR3 regions. Primed by the HTBI set, a first-round RT-PCR was run on the TCR CDR3. TCRdb redid the calling of the multiplex PCR reads with MiXCR, one entry per CDR3 protein. Among 450,000 to 700,000 distinct CDR3 sequences, about 45% were seen once, and the ten largest hold roughly 19%. The receptor was derived from an adult woman with Graves' disease, either hyperthyroidism or ophthalmopathy (not recorded which). Source material: peripheral blood or thyroid tissue (not recorded which). The V call is TRBV12-3 or TRBV12-4, the J call TRBJ1-1; D is uncertain. CDR3 protein: CASSLDVRATEAFF. CDR3 nucleotides: TGTGCCAGCAGTTTAGACGTGAGAGCTACTGAAGCTTTCTTT.